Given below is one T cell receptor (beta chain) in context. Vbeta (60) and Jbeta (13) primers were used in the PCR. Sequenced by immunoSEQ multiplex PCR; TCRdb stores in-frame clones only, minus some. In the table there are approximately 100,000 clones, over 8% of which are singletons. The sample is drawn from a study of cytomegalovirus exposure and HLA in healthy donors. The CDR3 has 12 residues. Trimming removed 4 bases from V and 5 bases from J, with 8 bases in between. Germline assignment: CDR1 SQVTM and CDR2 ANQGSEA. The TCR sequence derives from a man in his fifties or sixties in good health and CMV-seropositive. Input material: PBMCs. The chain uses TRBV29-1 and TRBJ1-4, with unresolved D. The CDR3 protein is CSVGRKNEKLFF. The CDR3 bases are TGCAGCGTTGGCAGGAAGAATGAAAAACTGTTTTTT.